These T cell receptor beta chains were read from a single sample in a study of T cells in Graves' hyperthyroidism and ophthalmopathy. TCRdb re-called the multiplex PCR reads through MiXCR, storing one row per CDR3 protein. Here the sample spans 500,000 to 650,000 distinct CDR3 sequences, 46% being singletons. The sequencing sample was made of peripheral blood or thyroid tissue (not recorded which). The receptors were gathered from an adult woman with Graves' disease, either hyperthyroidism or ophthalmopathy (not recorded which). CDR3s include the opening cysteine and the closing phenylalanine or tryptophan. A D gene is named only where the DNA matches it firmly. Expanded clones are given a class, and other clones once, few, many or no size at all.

CTSNDPTGGDNSPLHF TGTACCAGCAACGACCCCACAGGGGGGGATAATTCACCCCTCCACTTT TRBD1 . TRBJ1-6 TRBV12-3/TRBV12-4
CSFPQRAQETQYF TGCAGCTTTCCCCAGCGGGCCCAAGAGACCCAGTACTTC . once TRBJ2-5 TRBV29-1
CAISRGDGDQPQHF TGTGCCATCAGCCGAGGGGACGGGGATCAGCCCCAGCATTTT . . TRBJ1-5 TRBV10-3
CASRRQAHSGANVLTF TGTGCCAGCAGGCGACAGGCACACTCTGGGGCCAACGTCCTGACTTTC . few TRBJ2-6 TRBV7-2
CASSLDGTPNEQYF TGCGCCAGCAGCTTGGACGGGACCCCTAACGAGCAGTACTTC . many TRBJ2-7 TRBV5-1
CASSLRGSWETQYF TGTGCCAGCAGTTTGCGCGGAAGTTGGGAGACCCAGTACTTC . few TRBJ2-5 TRBV28
CASSETGFSPAYEQYF TGTGCCAGCAGTGAAACGGGGTTCAGTCCCGCCTACGAGCAGTACTTC . once TRBJ2-7 TRBV6-1
CSVGWLTNTEAFF TGCAGCGTTGGGTGGCTTACGAACACTGAAGCTTTCTTT . . TRBJ1-1 TRBV29-1
CAIRGGQGGQPQHF TGTGCCATCAGGGGAGGACAGGGAGGTCAGCCCCAGCATTTT TRBD1 few TRBJ1-5 TRBV10-3
CASSLGRGRNSPLHF TGTGCCAGCAGCTTAGGCAGGGGGCGTAATTCACCCCTCCACTTT TRBD1 many TRBJ1-6 TRBV7-8
CASSLQVHYEQYF TGTGCCAGCAGCTTGCAGGTCCACTACGAGCAGTACTTC . many TRBJ2-7 TRBV5-8
CASSDLGLGQPQHF TGTGCCAGCAGTGACCTGGGACTTGGACAGCCCCAGCATTTT . . TRBJ1-5 TRBV2
CASSTGSNTEAFF TGTGCCAGCTCGACAGGCTCGAACACTGAAGCTTTCTTT . few TRBJ1-1 TRBV18
CASSLLRGQPQHF TGTGCCAGCAGCTTATTAAGGGGGCAGCCCCAGCATTTT . . TRBJ1-5 TRBV13
CSASPWDRNYEQYF TGCAGTGCTAGTCCGTGGGACAGAAACTACGAGCAGTACTTC TRBD1 . TRBJ2-7 TRBV20-1
CASSDGGTKAFF TGCGCCAGCAGCGACGGGGGGACTAAAGCTTTCTTT . . TRBJ1-1 TRBV5-1
CASSFRTPTERNEKLFF TGTGCCAGCAGCTTCCGGACGCCGACGGAACGAAATGAAAAACTGTTTTTT . . TRBJ1-4 TRBV7-8
CASSFGELGYEQYF TGCGCCAGCAGCTTCGGTGAATTGGGCTACGAGCAGTACTTC . many TRBJ2-7 TRBV5-1
CASSFGHNLNQPQHF TGTGCCAGCAGCTTTGGTCACAACCTGAATCAGCCCCAGCATTTT . . TRBJ1-5 TRBV7-2
CSVEEGAGYGYTF TGCAGCGTTGAAGAGGGGGCGGGCTATGGCTACACCTTC . . TRBJ1-2 TRBV29-1
CAISAVDTGELFF TGTGCCATCAGTGCCGTAGACACCGGGGAGCTGTTTTTT . . TRBJ2-2 TRBV10-3
CASNLQGDSGNTIYF TGTGCCAGCAATCTACAGGGGGACTCTGGAAACACCATATATTTT TRBD1 once TRBJ1-3 TRBV6-1
CASLGGVFEAFF TGTGCCAGCCTTGGGGGGGTCTTTGAAGCTTTCTTT . few TRBJ1-1 TRBV6-5
CASSTPQGIGFGGYTF TGTGCCAGCAGTACCCCACAGGGTATAGGGTTCGGTGGCTACACCTTC . . TRBJ1-2 TRBV25-1
CASSRQGVHTEAFF TGTGCCAGCAGCCGACAGGGGGTCCACACTGAAGCTTTCTTT TRBD1 once TRBJ1-1 TRBV6-1
CSAWGQGLTASPLHF TGCAGTGCTTGGGGACAGGGGCTAACGGCTTCACCCCTCCACTTT TRBD1 . TRBJ1-6 TRBV20-1
CASSVQRLLSGANVLTF TGTGCCAGTAGTGTTCAGAGACTCCTCTCTGGGGCCAACGTCCTGACTTTC . many TRBJ2-6 TRBV19
CASRETGANYGYTF TGTGCCAGCAGGGAGACAGGGGCTAACTATGGCTACACCTTC TRBD1 many TRBJ1-2 TRBV7-2
CSVPSGGQETQYF TGCAGCGTGCCATCCGGGGGCCAAGAGACCCAGTACTTC . . TRBJ2-5 TRBV29-1
CSVPRTGSEATGELFF TGCAGCGTGCCTAGGACAGGGAGCGAGGCCACCGGGGAGCTGTTTTTT TRBD1 . TRBJ2-2 TRBV29-1
CSARETPYNSPLHF TGCAGTGCTAGGGAGACACCCTATAATTCACCCCTCCACTTT . . TRBJ1-6 TRBV20-1
CASSIGVSYEQYF TGTGCCAGCAGCATTGGGGTTTCCTACGAGCAGTACTTC . . TRBJ2-7 TRBV7-2
CASSYRHTGELFF TGTGCCAGCAGTTACCGGCACACCGGGGAGCTGTTTTTT . few TRBJ2-2 TRBV6-5
CASSVSGLAGEQYF TGTGCCAGCAGCGTATCGGGACTAGCTGGTGAGCAGTACTTC TRBD2 once TRBJ2-7 TRBV7-7
CSATSPGLWGTDTQYF TGCAGTGCTACTTCACCGGGACTATGGGGCACAGATACGCAGTATTTT TRBD2 few TRBJ2-3 TRBV20-1
CASSHGTVDYEQYF TGTGCCAGCAGCCATGGGACGGTAGACTACGAGCAGTACTTC . few TRBJ2-7 TRBV5-1
CASRTGTSDYNEQFF TGTGCCAGCAGAACCGGGACTAGCGACTACAATGAGCAGTTCTTC TRBD2 few TRBJ2-1 TRBV2
CASSLVGVSGTQYF TGTGCCAGCAGCTTAGTGGGAGTTTCAGGTACGCAGTATTTT . many TRBJ2-3 TRBV7-6
CSVWGEGGTEAFF TGCAGCGTTTGGGGAGAGGGTGGCACTGAAGCTTTCTTT . . TRBJ1-1 TRBV29-1
CASSLGGRGNTIYF TGTGCCAGCAGCTTAGGCGGGCGGGGAAACACCATATATTTT . . TRBJ1-3 TRBV13
CAISGGTSDQETQYF TGTGCCATCAGTGGGGGGACTAGCGACCAAGAGACCCAGTACTTC TRBD2 many TRBJ2-5 TRBV10-3
CASSLEGTGAYEQYF TGTGCCAGCAGCTTAGAGGGGACAGGGGCATACGAGCAGTACTTC TRBD1 many TRBJ2-7 TRBV7-2
CASSQESVSGANVLTF TGTGCCAGCAGCCAAGAGAGTGTCAGTGGGGCCAACGTCCTGACTTTC . . TRBJ2-6 TRBV4-2